The next 26 T cell receptor beta chains were all read from a single sample in a study of high-grade serous ovarian cancer treatment subgroups. The repertoire was sequenced with immunoSEQ multiplex PCR; TCRdb's copy has only in-frame clones and lacks some. The profile covers 30,000 to 40,000 clones, with 79% appearing a single time and 3.1% taken by the ten largest. Tumor tissue was taken before any definitive surgery or chemotherapy was given. The specimen was tumor tissue. These receptors were obtained from a human donor with high-grade serous ovarian cancer.

This clone has only a few counts. The chain has TRBV4-3 and TRBJ1-5; D not resolved. The germline V gene has CDR1 LGHNA and CDR2 YSLEER. This CDR3 spans 13 amino acids. V gave up 0 bases and J gave up 8 bases, with 8 bases separating them. The CDR3: CASSQESGEPQHF. DNA for the CDR3: TGCGCCAGCAGCCAAGAATCGGGCGAGCCCCAGCATTTT.

The chain employs TRBV30 and TRBJ2-1; the D is unclear. Germline V CDR1 and CDR2: GTSNPN, SVGIG (reference sequence). Between the trimmed V and J ends, which lost 3 bases and 4 bases, there was a span of 13 bases. This CDR3 spans 14 amino acids. CDR3 sequence: CAWRSRGSYNEQFF. In nucleotides, the CDR3 is TGTGCCTGGAGAAGCCGCGGAAGTTACAATGAGCAGTTCTTC.

This rearrangement joins TRBV2 to TRBJ1-4; no firm D call. CDR1 and CDR2 from the germline V gene are SNHLY and FYNNEI. Trimming removed 4 bases at V and 8 bases at J, with 11 bases between. The CDR3 sequence is 13 residues long. CDR3 sequence: CASSVDIWEKLFF. CDR3 bases: TGTGCCAGCAGTGTGGATATTTGGGAAAAACTGTTTTTT. The full variable domain, its missing parts supplied by reference TRBV2 and TRBJ1-4, is EPEVTQTPSHQVTQMGQEVILRCVPISNHLYFYWYRQILGQKVEFLVSFYNNEISEKSEIFDDQFSVERPDGSNFTLKIRSTKLEDSAMYFCASSVDIWEKLFFGSGTQLSVL.

On this clone: Because the CDR3 is missing its conserved closing phenylalanine or tryptophan, this is likely a read error. The DNA is left out, because the CDR3 cannot be placed on it with certainty; the CDR3 is given as TCRdb lists it. The chain employs TRBV6-1 and TRBJ2-7; the table's D call, TRBD2, has no DNA check behind it. Germline V gives CDR1 MNHNS, CDR2 SASEGT. The CDR3 sequence runs 11 residues, both termini included. The CDR3 loop is CASSGGRRLDI.

This clone came up once. The chain employs TRBV28 and TRBJ2-7; 7 bases fit TRBD2. CDR1 is MDHEN, CDR2 SYDVKM, per germline. The CDR3 is made up of 15 amino acids. V lost 7 bases to trimming and J lost 2 bases; unmatched junction nucleotides: 11. CDR3 sequence reads: CASTPGGRAAYEQYF. In DNA, the CDR3 is TGTGCCAGCACCCCGGGTGGGAGGGCCGCCTACGAGCAGTACTTC.

The chain carries TRBV2 and TRBJ1-2, with 8 bases identical to TRBD1. CDR1 and CDR2 (germline): SNHLY, FYNNEI. V shed 7 bases, J shed 7 bases, and the junction held 8 bases outside the gene matches. The CDR3 contains 13 residues. The chain's CDR3 is CASKESGGSGYTF. CDR3 DNA: TGTGCCAGCAAGGAATCAGGGGGCTCTGGCTACACCTTC.

This clone showed up just a few times. The V call is TRBV2, the J call TRBJ2-5; D unclear. This CDR3 spans 14 amino acids. The germline V gene has CDR1 SNHLY and CDR2 FYNNEI. Trimming left V 3 bases short and J 9 bases short, with 17 bases between. The CDR3 protein is CASSELESKVAQYF. The CDR3 coding sequence is TGTGCCAGCAGTGAGTTAGAGAGCAAGGTGGCCCAGTACTTC. Complete variable domain (other parts from reference TRBV2 and TRBJ2-5): EPEVTQTPSHQVTQMGQEVILRCVPISNHLYFYWYRQILGQKVEFLVSFYNNEISEKSEIFDDQFSVERPDGSNFTLKIRSTKLEDSAMYFCASSELESKVAQYFGPGTRLLVL.

A single count supports this clone. The gene calls are TRBV18 and TRBJ1-4; the D gene is possibly TRBD1 (5 bases). V was pared by 11 bases and J by 2 bases, with 15 bases between. Germline CDR1 reads KGHSH; CDR2 reads LQKENI. CDR3 length: 14 residues. CDR3 protein: CASTRGGTNEKLFF. Written as DNA, the CDR3 is TGTGCCTCAACGAGGGGAGGCACTAATGAAAAACTGTTTTTT. Supplemented by reference TRBV18 and TRBJ1-4, the full variable domain reads NAGVMQNPRHLVRRRGQEARLRCSPMKGHSHVYWYRQLPEEGLKFMVYLQKENIIDESGMPKERFSAEFPKEGPSILRIQQVVRGDSAAYFCASTRGGTNEKLFFGSGTQLSVL.

The genes are TRBV6-5 and TRBJ2-5; the D gene is possibly TRBD2 (5 bases). The CDR3 is 14 residues long. The V and J ends lost 2 bases and 5 bases respectively, with 12 bases between them. Germline lookup yields CDR1 MNHEY and CDR2 SVGAGI. In nucleotides, the CDR3 is TGTGCCAGCAGTTACAATCGGGGAACGGAGACCCAGTACTTC. Protein: CASSYNRGTETQYF.

V is TRBV5-6 and J is TRBJ2-5; the D is unclear. The CDR3 has 13 residues. Germline loops: CDR1 SGHDT, CDR2 YYEEEE. V was shortened by 4 bases and J by 5 bases, with 12 bases between the two germline ends. This chain's CDR3 is CASSPASEETQYF. Written as DNA, the CDR3 is TGTGCCAGCAGCCCCGCCTCCGAGGAGACCCAGTACTTC.

This clone was seen a single time. This sequence joins TRBV6-5 and TRBJ2-7; TRBD1 or TRBD2 may be the D gene (5 bases each). Trimming shortened V by 6 bases and J by 6 bases, and 18 bases separated the two germline ends. There are 14 residues in the CDR3. The germline CDR1 and CDR2 sequences are MNHEY and SVGAGI. Here the CDR3 DNA reads TGTGCCAGCAGGCCTATCGGGGCTCTCCGCGAGCAGTACTTC. Amino acid sequence: CASRPIGALREQYF.

This clone occurred a few times. The J gene is TRBJ1-1, the V gene TRBV30, with no clear D. Germline V gene sequence: CDR1 GTSNPN, CDR2 SVGIG (reference sequence). V was cut by 2 bases and J by 10 bases, with 11 bases left in between. The CDR3 is made up of 11 amino acids. CDR3 region: CAWSLGDTAFF. CDR3 in DNA: TGTGCCTGGAGTCTTGGAGACACAGCTTTCTTT.

V gene TRBV28 combines with J gene TRBJ2-3; the D gene is possibly TRBD2 (5 bases). The V gene lost 3 bases and the J gene lost 4 bases, with 17 bases spanning the gap. Germline CDR1 is MDHEN and CDR2 is SYDVKM. The CDR3 is 16 amino acids. In DNA form, the CDR3 reads TGTGCCAGCAGTTTTGAAACTCTTGGCGGGCCAGATACGCAGTATTTT. Encoded protein: CASSFETLGGPDTQYF.

The chain couples TRBV11-2 to TRBJ2-1; 8 bases agree with TRBD2. CDR1 SGHAT and CDR2 FQNNGV come from the germline V gene. The CDR3 loop spans 15 amino acids. V was pared by 5 bases and J by 2 bases, with 5 bases of the junction left unmatched. In DNA form, the CDR3 reads TGTGCCAGCAGCCCCCGACTAGCGACCTACAATGAGCAGTTCTTC. It is translated as CASSPRLATYNEQFF.

The chain uses TRBV27 and TRBJ1-5, with 7 bases matching TRBD1. There are 16 residues in the CDR3. Germline CDR1 MNHEY, CDR2 SMNVEV (reference sequence). The trim removed 4 bases at V and 1 base at J, leaving 7 bases unmatched. CDR3 protein: CASSSVDRRSNQPQHF. CDR3 nucleotide sequence: TGTGCCAGCAGTTCGGTGGACAGGCGGAGCAATCAGCCCCAGCATTTT.

This chain uses TRBV4-3 with TRBJ2-7, with D unresolved. This CDR3 comprises 16 residues. V lost 0 bases to trimming and J lost 4 bases, with 16 bases between them. Germline-derived CDR1 and CDR2 are LGHNA and YSLEER. The chain's CDR3 is CASSQDRRPIGYEQYF. The DNA for the CDR3 is TGCGCCAGCAGCCAAGATAGGCGTCCCATCGGATACGAGCAGTACTTC.

The count of this clone is one. This chain connects TRBV7-8 to TRBJ2-3, with a possible D match to TRBD1 (5 bases). V lost 3 bases, J lost 2 bases, and 9 bases lay in between. Germline CDR1 and CDR2: SGHVS and FQNEAQ. The length of the CDR3 is 14 residues. The CDR3 DNA reads as TGTGCCAGCAGCTTCGACAGCGTCACAGATACGCAGTATTTT. It translates to CASSFDSVTDTQYF.

This chain joins TRBV6-1 and TRBJ1-2; 9 nucleotides align to TRBD1. Trimming removed 5 bases from V and 6 bases from J; junction bases left unmatched: 4. Germline-derived CDR1 and CDR2 are MNHNS and SASEGT. The CDR3 covers 13 residues. As DNA, the CDR3 is TGTGCCAGCAGTACCCGGGACAGGGATGGCTACACCTTC. Translating it yields CASSTRDRDGYTF.

The J gene is TRBJ2-2, the V gene TRBV7-9; TRBD2 matches 11 bases. Germline assignment: CDR1 SEHNR and CDR2 FQNEAQ (reference sequence). The CDR3 consists of 18 residues. J was trimmed by 1 base and V by 1 base; bases with no gene match: 5. The DNA of the CDR3 is TGTGCCAGCAGCTTAGTGTTGGGACTAGCGGTGAACACCGGGGAGCTGTTTTTT. Translation: CASSLVLGLAVNTGELFF.

The genes are TRBV6-6 and TRBJ2-1, with 8 bases fitting TRBD1. Germline V gene sequence: CDR1 MNHNY, CDR2 SVGAGI (reference sequence). The CDR3 has 16 amino acids. The V and J ends lost 3 bases and 7 bases, in that order; junction bases with no gene match: 11. The CDR3 sequence is CASSYQRTGWGNEQFF. CDR3 coding DNA: TGTGCCAGCAGTTATCAAAGGACAGGGTGGGGGAATGAGCAGTTCTTC.

The chain is built from TRBV7-7 and TRBJ2-7; 7 bases are shared with TRBD1. The length of the CDR3 is 15 residues. Looked up from germline, CDR1 is SSHAT and CDR2 is FNYEAQ (reference sequence). V dropped 3 bases and J dropped 1; count of bases not matched to a gene: 6. The DNA for the CDR3 is TGTGCCAGCAGCTTCGGACAGGATCCTTCCTACGAGCAGTACTTC. This codes for CASSFGQDPSYEQYF.

CDR3 region: CASSLDPLGTQYF. Written as DNA, the CDR3 is TGTGCCAGCAGCTTAGACCCGCTGGGGACCCAGTACTTC. J is TRBJ2-5 and V is TRBV7-7, with unresolved D. The CDR3 extends over 13 amino acids. Germline V gene data show CDR1 as SSHAT and CDR2 as FNYEAQ (reference sequence). The V gene lost 1 base and the J gene lost 7 bases, with 10 bases spanning the gap.

The rearrangement uses TRBV4-1 and TRBJ2-4, with D possibly TRBD2 on 6 matching bases. V lost 0 bases, J lost 8 bases, and 20 bases lay in between. The CDR3 loop spans 17 amino acids. Per the germline V gene, CDR1 is MGHRA and CDR2 is YSYEKL. This chain's CDR3 is CASSQDLGSGVFDIQYF. The CDR3 DNA reads as TGCGCCAGCAGCCAAGATCTGGGGTCGGGGGTATTTGACATTCAGTACTTC.

The rearrangement links TRBV7-2 to TRBJ2-7, with D perhaps TRBD1 or TRBD2 (5 bases each). The germline V gene has CDR1 SGHTA and CDR2 FQGNSA. The CDR3 loop spans 13 amino acids. Trimming took off 2 bases at V and 7 bases at J, with 12 bases between the two ends. CDR3 in DNA: TGTGCCAGCAGCTTACGAGGGGTCTGGGAGCAGTACTTC. This translates into CASSLRGVWEQYF.

This clone was counted once. The rearrangement uses TRBV7-6 and TRBJ2-1; TRBD2 matches at 10 bases. The trim removed 3 bases at V and 3 bases at J, leaving 5 bases unmatched. The CDR3 length is 16 residues. Germline V gene data show CDR1 as SGHVS and CDR2 as FNYEAQ. CDR3 protein: CASSFDSGRSYNEQFF. In DNA form, the CDR3 reads TGTGCCAGCAGCTTTGATAGCGGGAGGAGCTACAATGAGCAGTTCTTC. Supplemented by reference TRBV7-6 and TRBJ2-1, the full variable domain reads GAGVSQSPRYKVTKRGQDVALRCDPISGHVSLYWYRQALGQGPEFLTYFNYEAQQDKSGLPNDRFSAERPEGSISTLTIQRTEQRDSAMYRCASSFDSGRSYNEQFFGPGTRLTVL.

The rearrangement uses TRBV4-2 and TRBJ2-1; D is possibly TRBD1 (5 bases). Deletions cut 4 bases from V and 6 bases from J, with 16 bases between. CDR1 and CDR2 from the germline V gene are LGHNA and YNFKEQ. The length of the CDR3 is 15 residues. The CDR3 loop is CASSPRRGTINEQFF. The CDR3 DNA sequence: TGTGCCAGCAGCCCCCGAAGGGGCACGATCAATGAGCAGTTCTTC.